The 31 T cell receptor beta chains below all came from one sample that was sequenced in a study of control samples from healthy donors and cancer patients. The table came from immunoSEQ multiplex PCR; TCRdb's copy has only in-frame clones and leaves some out. The sample has about 190,000 clones, and its top ten clones hold around 2%. Sequencing was performed on blood. The source is a woman in her 30s in good health.

The chain is built from TRBV28 and TRBJ1-5; 9 bases line up with TRBD1. With V trimmed by 2 bases and J by 4 bases, 3 bases remained unmatched. The length of the CDR3 is 15 residues. Per the germline V gene, CDR1 is MDHEN and CDR2 is SYDVKM. As DNA, the CDR3 is TGTGCCAGCAGTTTAGGGACAGGGACGAATCAGCCCCAGCATTTT. It is translated as CASSLGTGTNQPQHF.

The rearrangement joins TRBV27 to TRBJ2-3, with D perhaps matching TRBD2 (5 bases). V gave up 2 bases and J gave up 5 bases, with 8 bases separating them. Germline-derived CDR1 and CDR2 are MNHEY and SMNVEV (reference sequence). The length of the CDR3 is 13 residues. The CDR3 reads CASSLTRGDTQYF. CDR3 nucleotide sequence: TGTGCCAGCAGTTTAACCCGGGGAGATACGCAGTATTTT.

The chain recombines TRBV19 with TRBJ1-2; the D gene is possibly TRBD1 (6 bases). The CDR3 sequence is 13 residues long. The germline V gene has CDR1 LNHDA and CDR2 SQIVND (reference sequence). V lost 6 bases and J lost 4, with 12 bases in between. In DNA form, the CDR3 reads TGTGCCAGTAGAGCGACAGGTGTCTATGGCTACACCTTC. It is translated as CASRATGVYGYTF.

This rearrangement joins TRBV3-1 (or the pseudogene TRBV3-2) to TRBJ1-4, with a weak D call TRBD1 (6 bases). V was clipped by 4 bases and J by 3 bases, with 12 bases between them. The CDR3 length is 15 residues. Germline-derived CDR1 and CDR2 are LGHDT and YNNKEL (reference sequence). CDR3 nucleotide sequence: TGTGCCAGCAGCCCGAGGGGGATCTCTAATGAAAAACTGTTTTTT. This codes for CASSPRGISNEKLFF.

The chain combines TRBV7-2 with TRBJ2-1; D is unresolved. The CDR3 runs 15 residues. The germline CDR1 and CDR2 sequences are SGHTA and FQGNSA. Trimming took off 5 bases at V and 0 bases at J, with 11 bases between the two ends. CDR3 residues: CASSVDPLSYNEQFF. CDR3 nucleotide sequence: TGTGCCAGCAGCGTTGACCCCCTCTCCTACAATGAGCAGTTCTTC.

V gene TRBV12-5 combines with J gene TRBJ1-2, with TRBD1 as a possible D gene (5 bases). Germline V gives CDR1 LGHNT, CDR2 FRNRAP. V lost 1 base, J lost 0 bases, and 6 bases lay in between. The CDR3 has 14 residues. The CDR3 DNA reads TGTGCTAGTGGTTTGGCGACAGCTAACTATGGCTACACCTTC. This translates into CASGLATANYGYTF.

The chain joins TRBV30 to TRBJ1-2, with D maybe TRBD1 (5 bases). The V gene lost 2 bases and the J gene lost 8 bases, with 18 bases spanning the gap. Germline assignment: CDR1 GTSNPN and CDR2 SVGIG (reference sequence). The CDR3 is 14 amino acids. CDR3 residues: CAWSPRGGARGYTF. For the CDR3, the DNA is TGTGCCTGGAGTCCCCGTGGAGGGGCGCGGGGCTACACCTTC.

The V and J genes are TRBV28 and TRBJ2-1; perhaps D is TRBD1 or TRBD2 (5 bases each). Germline CDR1 MDHEN, CDR2 SYDVKM. Trimming removed 2 bases from V and 6 bases from J, with 17 bases in between. The CDR3 has 16 residues. This CDR3 is CASSLKGTSSPNEQFF. The CDR3 DNA reads TGTGCCAGCAGTTTAAAGGGGACCTCCAGCCCCAATGAGCAGTTCTTC.

The genes are TRBV27 and TRBJ2-6, with no clear D. CDR1 and CDR2 from the germline V gene are MNHEY and SMNVEV (reference sequence). Trimming took 7 bases from V and 0 from J, leaving 7 bases between them. The CDR3 consists of 14 residues. The CDR3 reads CASKVGSGANVLTF. CDR3 DNA: TGTGCCAGCAAGGTAGGCTCTGGGGCCAACGTCCTGACTTTC.

The genes are TRBV3-1 (or the pseudogene TRBV3-2) and TRBJ1-5; no definite D call. V shed 4 bases and J shed 0 bases, with 7 bases lying between them. The CDR3 spans 14 residues. Germline CDR1 reads LGHDT; CDR2 reads YNNKEL (reference sequence). The CDR3 DNA reads as TGTGCCAGCAGCCGAACAGATAGCAATCAGCCCCAGCATTTT. Translation: CASSRTDSNQPQHF.

With regard to this clone: An end of the junction differs from the germline gene, which may be a read error. The chain recombines TRBV7-7 with TRBJ1-1; tentatively, D is TRBD1 (5 bases). The CDR3 has 13 residues. Germline V CDR1 and CDR2: SSHAT, FNYEAQ (reference sequence). The CDR3 loop is CASSQGMGTEAFF. CDR3 in DNA: TGTGCTAGCAGCCAGGGCATGGGGACTGAAGCTTTCTTT.

This chain connects TRBV5-1 to TRBJ2-3, with TRBD1 identical over 9 bases. The CDR3 is 18 amino acids. With V trimmed by 4 bases and J by 3 bases, 15 bases remained unmatched. The V gene's germline CDR1 is SGHRS and CDR2 YFSETQ. The CDR3 DNA follows: TGCGCCAGCAGCCCCTGGAACTTGGCCGGGACAGGGACAGATACGCAGTATTTT. It encodes CASSPWNLAGTGTDTQYF. Combining the CDR3 with reference TRBV5-1 and TRBJ2-3 gives the whole variable domain KAGVTQTPRYLIKTRGQQVTLSCSPISGHRSVSWYQQTPGQGLQFLFEYFSETQRNKGNFPGRFSGRQFSNSRSEMNVSTLELGDSALYLCASSPWNLAGTGTDTQYFGPGTRLTVL.

The genes are TRBV5-1 and TRBJ1-2, with D unclear. CDR3 length: 16 amino acids. Per germline, CDR1 SGHRS and CDR2 YFSETQ. The V end was cut by 2 bases, the J end by 2 bases, with 16 bases between. The CDR3 DNA reads as TGCGCCAGCAGCTTCCATACTCGTGACTCCAACTATGGCTACACCTTC. Encoded protein: CASSFHTRDSNYGYTF.

This rearrangement joins TRBV6-2 or TRBV6-3 to TRBJ2-3; 11 positions agree with TRBD1. Per germline, CDR1 MNHEY and CDR2 SVGEGT. The CDR3 contains 16 residues. V shed 2 bases, J shed 6 bases, and the junction held 7 bases outside the gene matches. The CDR3 sequence is CASSYGGQGEGDTQYF. The CDR3 DNA follows: TGTGCCAGCAGTTACGGGGGACAGGGGGAAGGGGATACGCAGTATTTT.

This sequence joins TRBV19 and TRBJ1-1, with 7 nucleotides matching TRBD1. Germline CDR1 LNHDA, CDR2 SQIVND (reference sequence). V lost 9 bases, J lost 5 bases, and 9 bases stayed unmatched. The CDR3 covers 13 residues. The CDR3 nucleotides are TGTGCCAGCCGGAGGGGGCCGGGTACTGAAGCTTTCTTT. It encodes CASRRGPGTEAFF.

J is TRBJ2-7 and V is TRBV10-3; 9 nucleotides match TRBD1. This CDR3 is 17 amino acids long. Germline loops: CDR1 ENHRY, CDR2 SYGVKD. V gave up 3 bases and J gave up 1 base; unmatched junction bases: 10. In nucleotides, the CDR3 is TGTGCCATCAGTGATGGGGAAACCGGGACAGGGTCCTACGAGCAGTACTTC. Amino acids: CAISDGETGTGSYEQYF.

The J gene is TRBJ1-6, the V gene TRBV6-5, with unresolved D. V shed 6 bases and J shed 1 base, with 7 bases lying between them. There are 14 residues in the CDR3. Germline CDR1 reads MNHEY; CDR2 reads SVGAGI. CDR3 bases: TGTGCCAGCAGGTCGGGATCCTATAATTCACCCCTCCACTTT. Protein sequence: CASRSGSYNSPLHF.

The DNA of the CDR3 is TGTGCCAGTAGTATAGGCCGGTATTCGCCCTACGAGCAGTACTTC. Protein: CASSIGRYSPYEQYF. The rearrangement joins TRBV19 to TRBJ2-7, with no clear D. Per germline, CDR1 LNHDA and CDR2 SQIVND (reference sequence). The V end lost 1 base, the J end lost 2 bases, and 12 bases lay between the germline ends. The CDR3 runs 15 residues.

The CDR3 sequence: CASSPIQHGEKLFF. CDR3 in DNA: TGTGCCAGCAGTCCCATCCAGCATGGAGAAAAACTGTTTTTT. The chain employs TRBV28 and TRBJ1-4; D uncertain. The germline V gene has CDR1 MDHEN and CDR2 SYDVKM. V was cut by 5 bases and J by 8 bases, with 15 bases left in between. The CDR3 runs to 14 residues.

This chain links TRBV10-2 with TRBJ1-4; D not resolved. The CDR3 has 16 amino acids. V lost 4 bases and J 0 bases, leaving 12 bases between the germline ends. CDR1 is WSHSY, CDR2 SAAADI, per germline. The CDR3 is CASSAYYTATNEKLFF. In DNA, the CDR3 is TGCGCCAGCAGTGCGTATTATACAGCAACTAATGAAAAACTGTTTTTT.

The V gene is TRBV24-1, the J gene TRBJ1-2; D is perhaps TRBD1 (5 bases). Germline-derived CDR1 and CDR2 are KGHDR and SFDVKD. This CDR3 comprises 21 residues. Trimming stripped 0 bases from V and 2 bases from J, with 27 bases between. CDR3: CATSDLQRLREEPPSNYGYTF. CDR3 DNA sequence: TGTGCCACCAGTGATTTGCAGAGGCTCAGGGAGGAACCACCCTCAAACTATGGCTACACCTTC.

The chain carries TRBV2 and TRBJ1-5, with D perhaps matching TRBD1 (5 bases). The CDR3 has 15 residues. Trimming cost V 4 bases and J 5 bases, with 15 bases left between them. CDR1 and CDR2 (germline): SNHLY, FYNNEI. For the CDR3, the DNA is TGTGCCAGCAGTGTGTCAGCAGGGCCGTATCAGCCCCAGCATTTT. It encodes CASSVSAGPYQPQHF.

The chain has TRBV27 and TRBJ2-7; 7 nucleotides agree with TRBD1. The V gene end was trimmed by 3 bases and the J gene end by 6 bases; junction bases not matched to a gene: 5. Germline lookup yields CDR1 MNHEY and CDR2 SMNVEV (reference sequence). This CDR3 has 13 amino acids. CDR3 DNA sequence: TGTGCCAGCAGTTTCCAGGGGGTCCTCGAGCAGTACTTC. This encodes CASSFQGVLEQYF.

Comments on this clone: An end of the junction does not agree with germline; a read error may underlie this. The genes are TRBV7-7 and TRBJ2-2; D remains ambiguous. Germline assignment: CDR1 SSHAT and CDR2 FNYEAQ (reference sequence). The CDR3 is 16 residues long. The CDR3 bases are TGTGCTAGCAGCCCAACCCCCCTTGCGAACACCGGGGAGCTGTTTTTT. Translating gives CASSPTPLANTGELFF.

J is TRBJ2-7 and V is TRBV19; TRBD1 aligns across 7 bases. The CDR3 sequence is 15 residues long. In germline, CDR1 is LNHDA, CDR2 SQIVND (reference sequence). The ends lost 3 bases at V and 4 bases at J; junction bases unmatched: 9. CDR3 protein: CASSIVFGRGYEQYF. The CDR3 DNA sequence: TGTGCCAGTAGTATCGTGTTTGGCAGGGGGTACGAGCAGTACTTC. Full variable domain (missing parts from reference TRBV19 and TRBJ2-7): DGGITQSPKYLFRKEGQNVTLSCEQNLNHDAMYWYRQDPGQGLRLIYYSQIVNDFQKGDIAEGYSVSREKKESFPLTVTSAQKNPTAFYLCASSIVFGRGYEQYFGPGTRLTVT.

The V gene is TRBV11-2, the J gene TRBJ1-4, with D possibly matching TRBD1 (6 bases). The CDR3 loop spans 18 amino acids. Trimming cost V 5 bases and J 5 bases, with 24 bases left between them. Germline CDR1 SGHAT, CDR2 FQNNGV. CDR3 region: CASSTGTLSGTHNEKLFF. The CDR3 DNA follows: TGTGCCAGCAGCACAGGGACCTTATCCGGGACACACAATGAAAAACTGTTTTTT.

This chain uses TRBV3-1 (or the pseudogene TRBV3-2) with TRBJ1-2; D is uncertain. Deletions cut 4 bases from V and 3 bases from J, with 9 bases between. The CDR3 extends over 13 amino acids. From germline, CDR1 is LGHDT and CDR2 YNNKEL (reference sequence). The CDR3 is CASSPGLDYGYTF. CDR3 nucleotide sequence: TGTGCCAGCAGCCCGGGTCTGGACTATGGCTACACCTTC.

J is TRBJ1-2 and V is TRBV9, with TRBD1 identical over 10 bases. The CDR3 has 14 residues. Germline CDR1 reads SGDLS; CDR2 reads YYNGEE. The J segment lost 8 bases and the V segment lost 3 bases, leaving 7 bases of the junction unmatched. As DNA, the CDR3 is TGTGCCAGCAGCGCCGCCGGGACAGGGGTAGGCTACACCTTC. Protein product: CASSAAGTGVGYTF.

The gene calls are TRBV6-1 and TRBJ2-5, with TRBD2 identical over 9 bases. The CDR3 covers 14 residues. The germline gives CDR1 MNHNS, CDR2 SASEGT. Unmatched junction bases numbered 3, after V lost 3 bases and J lost 4 bases. CDR3 nucleotide sequence: TGTGCCAGCAGTGAGGGGACTAGCAGAGAGACCCAGTACTTC. This encodes CASSEGTSRETQYF.

The rearrangement links TRBV27 to TRBJ2-7, with D unclear. V lost 3 bases and J 6 bases, leaving 12 bases between the germline ends. Germline CDR1 reads MNHEY; CDR2 reads SMNVEV (reference sequence). The CDR3 loop spans 13 amino acids. The CDR3 reads CASSFLGPSEQYF. The CDR3 bases are TGTGCCAGCAGTTTCTTGGGCCCGAGCGAGCAGTACTTC.

A note on this clone: The junction departs from the called germline gene at one end, perhaps through a read error. This chain connects TRBV27 to TRBJ2-2; D perhaps matches TRBD1 (6 bases). CDR3 length: 15 residues. From germline, CDR1 is MNHEY and CDR2 SMNVEV (reference sequence). The CDR3 protein is CASSFQGMNSGELFF. The CDR3 DNA reads as TGTGCCAGCAGTTTTCAGGGGATGAACTCCGGGGAGCTGTTTTTT.